This TCR beta chain was recovered during a study of identical twins. CDR1 SGHRS and CDR2 YFSETQ come from the germline V gene. The V and J ends lost 4 bases and 4 bases respectively, with 11 bases between them. This CDR3 is 13 amino acids long. General observations from the study: Fewer insertions marked abundant cord blood beta clonotypes; young adult naive trended weakly, memory not at all. Models underestimated TCR alpha sharing (out-of-frame) in monozygotic twins.

A universal primer site was created by template switching, with the cDNA bearing unique molecular identifiers. TCRdb processed the 5' RACE reads anew with MiXCR; each CDR3 protein has one entry. The table shows approximately 490,000 distinct CDR3 sequences, with around 24% occurring only once. A word on this clonotype: As yet, its antigen is unknown.

This sample was also put to use in a study of yellow fever vaccine responses in identical twins. Turning to that study: Reported findings indicate that twins' vaccine T cell responses seemed partially convergent, partially personalized.

The V call is TRBV5-1, the J call TRBJ1-1; the D is unclear. The source of this sequence is a woman in her late teens or twenties in good health. Material for sequencing was CD4+ T cells sorted from blood. In DNA, the CDR3 is TGCGCCAGCAGCCCCCTGCCAGGCACTGAAGCTTTCTTT. Its translation: CASSPLPGTEAFF.